The text below deals with one T cell receptor beta chain. Its antigen is not identified. The sample is drawn from a study of T-cell memory formation after mild COVID-19. Study results and limitations: The pre-infection memory compartment contained some responding clones, suggesting cross-reactive memory joined.

Using its own MiXCR run on the 5' RACE reads, TCRdb lists one record per CDR3 protein. The sample lists some 180,000 distinct CDR3 sequences, less than 20% occurring once. J gave up 0 bases and V 5 bases, and 6 bases lay outside the gene matches. There are 16 residues in the CDR3. Germline V lookup: CDR1 SGHTA, CDR2 FQGNSA. The source of this sequence is a man between 18 and 29 years old who had mild COVID-19 (a few samples of this study predate the infection). Cell type and time point are not known. The rearrangement links TRBV7-2 to TRBJ1-4, with TRBD1 matching over 7 bases. Sample: PBMCs or a T cell subset sorted from them (not recorded which). CDR3 nucleotide sequence: TGTGCCAGCAGCCGACAGGGCCCGGCAACTAATGAAAAACTGTTTTTT. The encoded protein is CASSRQGPATNEKLFF.